Each of the 30 T cell receptor beta chains below was sequenced from the same sample in a study of blood T cell repertoires in COVID-19. Assay: immunoSEQ multiplex PCR; the TCRdb copy retains only in-frame clones and omits some. The sample has around 69,000 clones, roughly 76% seen once. The sequenced sample was peripheral blood. The receptors shown here come from a woman in her sixties or seventies with acute or convalescent COVID-19.

This clone has a handful of counts. Distinct nucleotide sequences in the sample also encode this CDR3. CDR3 loop: CASSQPGMNTEAFF. DNA for the CDR3: TGTGCCAGCAGCCAACCAGGGATGAACACTGAAGCTTTCTTT. V gene TRBV14 combines with J gene TRBJ1-1, with D possibly being TRBD1 (5 bases). Per the germline V gene, CDR1 is SGHDN and CDR2 is FVKESK. V shed 2 bases and J shed 0 bases, with 7 bases lying between them. The length of the CDR3 is 14 residues.

This clone appeared a single time. CDR3 protein: CASSVGFVMNTEAFF. In nucleotides, the CDR3 is TGTGCCAGCAGCGTAGGTTTCGTTATGAACACTGAAGCTTTCTTT. The V call is TRBV9, the J call TRBJ1-1; D is uncertain. CDR1 and CDR2 from the germline V gene are SGDLS and YYNGEE. The CDR3 spans 15 residues. V was cut by 0 bases and J by 0 bases, with 9 bases left in between.

The rearrangement joins TRBV4-1 to TRBJ1-5; D might be TRBD1 (5 bases). The ends were cut back, 2 bases at V and 4 bases at J, with 15 bases in the middle. CDR3 size: 16 residues. Per the germline V gene, CDR1 is MGHRA and CDR2 is YSYEKL. CDR3 nucleotide sequence: TGCGCCAGCAGCCAATCGTACACCAGGGCGAATCAGCCCCAGCATTTT. It encodes CASSQSYTRANQPQHF.

This clone showed up just a few times. J is TRBJ2-7 and V is TRBV5-6, with 11 positions matching TRBD2. V trimming: 4 bases; J trimming: 2 bases; junction bases outside the gene matches: 5. Germline V CDR1 and CDR2: SGHDT, YYEEEE. This CDR3 is 15 amino acids long. The CDR3 reads CASSLRTSGPYEQYF. Here the CDR3 DNA reads TGTGCCAGCAGCCTGCGGACTAGCGGGCCCTACGAGCAGTACTTC.

V is TRBV5-1 and J is TRBJ1-2; a possible D gene is TRBD1 (5 bases). Germline V CDR1 and CDR2: SGHRS, YFSETQ. The V gene lost 0 bases and the J gene lost 8 bases, with 14 bases spanning the gap. CDR3 length equals 14 residues. Here the CDR3 reads CASSLEARAGGYTF. The CDR3 DNA reads TGCGCCAGCAGCTTGGAGGCCAGGGCAGGAGGCTACACCTTC.

This clone occurred once. This chain connects TRBV28 to TRBJ1-5; 7 positions match TRBD1. With V trimmed by 1 base and J by 7 bases, 4 bases remained unmatched. This CDR3 has 14 amino acids. Per germline, CDR1 MDHEN and CDR2 SYDVKM. This CDR3 reads CASSLFRGVQPQHF. In DNA form, the CDR3 reads TGTGCCAGCAGTTTATTCAGGGGGGTACAGCCCCAGCATTTT. Together with reference TRBV28 and TRBJ1-5, the CDR3 gives the full variable domain: DVKVTQSSRYLVKRTGEKVFLECVQDMDHENMFWYRQDPGLGLRLIYFSYDVKMKEKGDIPEGYSVSREKKERFSLILESASTNQTSMYLCASSLFRGVQPQHFGDGTRLSIL.

As DNA, the CDR3 is TGTGCCAGCAGTTATCGGGACAGAGTCAATCAGCCCCAGCATTTT. Translated: CASSYRDRVNQPQHF. The chain links TRBV28 to TRBJ1-5; 7 nucleotides line up with TRBD1. V lost 4 bases, J lost 3 bases, and 6 bases stayed unmatched. The V gene's germline CDR1 is MDHEN and CDR2 SYDVKM. This CDR3 is built from 15 residues.

The J gene is TRBJ2-2, the V gene TRBV18; no clear D gene. Deletions cut 6 bases from V and 5 bases from J, with 13 bases between. Per germline, CDR1 KGHSH and CDR2 LQKENI. The CDR3 is made up of 14 amino acids. CDR3: CASSFLRETGELFF. In DNA form, the CDR3 reads TGTGCCAGCTCCTTCCTACGAGAAACCGGGGAGCTGTTTTTT.

The chain carries TRBV24-1 and TRBJ1-3; 9 nucleotides align to TRBD1. CDR1 is KGHDR and CDR2 is SFDVKD in the germline V gene. This CDR3 contains 17 residues. The V and J ends lost 0 bases and 0 bases, in that order; junction bases with no gene match: 2. The CDR3 loop reads CATSDLGTGSSGNTIYF. CDR3 bases: TGTGCCACCAGTGATTTGGGGACAGGGAGCTCTGGAAACACCATATATTTT.

In this sample, this clone turned up a few times. Other DNA sequences of this sample code for an identical CDR3. The chain joins TRBV19 to TRBJ1-4, with a weak D call TRBD1 (5 bases). Germline-derived CDR1 and CDR2 are LNHDA and SQIVND (reference sequence). This CDR3 is built from 15 residues. V gave up 4 bases and J gave up 0 bases, with 9 bases separating them. The CDR3 DNA sequence: TGTGCCAGTAGTAGCGGGGCAGCAACTAATGAAAAACTGTTTTTT. Protein product: CASSSGAATNEKLFF.

The chain's CDR3 is CASSSGGLAGGPYNEQFF. The CDR3 nucleotides are TGTGCCAGCAGTTCAGGGGGACTAGCGGGAGGACCCTACAATGAGCAGTTCTTC. The V call is TRBV14, the J call TRBJ2-1; 15 nucleotides align to TRBD2. This CDR3 has 18 amino acids. With V trimmed by 6 bases and J by 2 bases, 8 bases remained unmatched. In germline, CDR1 is SGHDN, CDR2 FVKESK.

In DNA form, the CDR3 reads TGTGCCAGCAGCTTAGATCAGGACGAGCAGTACTTC. This translates into CASSLDQDEQYF. The chain couples TRBV7-9 to TRBJ2-7, with D hard to call. This CDR3 is built from 12 residues. Germline V CDR1 and CDR2: SEHNR, FQNEAQ (reference sequence). Between the trimmed V and J ends, which lost 1 base and 5 bases, there was a span of 6 bases.

This clone was observed a handful of times. J is TRBJ1-1 and V is TRBV6-9; D not resolved. Trimming took off 4 bases at V and 4 bases at J, with 16 bases between the two ends. In germline, CDR1 is MNHGY, CDR2 SVAAGI. The CDR3 runs to 15 residues. CDR3 in amino acids: CASSWNAANITEAFF. As DNA, the CDR3 is TGTGCCAGCAGTTGGAATGCAGCGAATATCACTGAAGCTTTCTTT.

Of note for this clone: Since the CDR3 does not end with the conserved phenylalanine or tryptophan, this likely comes from a read error. It is unclear where the CDR3 begins or ends on the DNA, so no DNA is shown, and the CDR3 is as TCRdb lists it. The chain has TRBV28 and TRBJ2-7; whether TRBD1, the table's D call, matches the DNA was not checked. CDR1 is MDHEN, CDR2 SYDVKM, per germline. Counting both end residues, the CDR3 totals 13 amino acids. CDR3 sequence: CASTDPSGGDRGL.

The chain employs TRBV21-1 and TRBJ2-4; TRBD2, the D gene given by the table, was not confirmed from the DNA. TRBV21-1 is flagged as a pseudogene. The CDR3 covers 14 residues. In DNA, the CDR3 is TGTGCCAGCCCCTCCGTCGTAGCCAAAAACATTCAGTACTTC. Encoded protein: CASPSVVAKNIQYF.

The CDR3 sequence: CAISILAGFPSYNEQFF. Written as DNA, the CDR3 is TGTGCCATCAGTATACTAGCGGGGTTCCCCTCCTACAATGAGCAGTTCTTC. This chain links TRBV10-3 with TRBJ2-1; 10 positions agree with TRBD2. Germline CDR1 is ENHRY and CDR2 is SYGVKD. The CDR3 length is 17 residues. V shed 5 bases, J shed 0 bases, and the junction held 7 bases outside the gene matches.

The sample holds one count of this clone. The V and J genes are TRBV18 and TRBJ2-3, with TRBD2 matching 16 bases. The germline V gene has CDR1 KGHSH and CDR2 LQKENI. The CDR3 has 17 amino acids. Trimming cost V 3 bases and J 4 bases; bases outside gene matches: 4. CDR3: CASSPGLAGGPSDTQYF. CDR3 DNA sequence: TGTGCCAGCTCACCGGGACTAGCGGGAGGGCCGTCAGATACGCAGTATTTT.

V gene TRBV7-9 combines with J gene TRBJ1-1, with TRBD1 matching 7 bases. Germline lookup yields CDR1 SEHNR and CDR2 FQNEAQ (reference sequence). The CDR3 is 15 residues long. Losses at the gene ends were 1 base for V and 1 base for J; bases not matched to a gene: 3. CDR3 amino acids: CASSLGDSSNTEAFF. In DNA form, the CDR3 reads TGTGCCAGCAGCTTAGGGGACAGCTCGAACACTGAAGCTTTCTTT.

The rearrangement uses TRBV28 and TRBJ1-5, with TRBD1 matching over 8 bases. The CDR3 length is 14 residues. J gave up 6 bases and V 3 bases, and 4 bases lay outside the gene matches. CDR1 MDHEN and CDR2 SYDVKM come from the germline V gene. The CDR3 DNA is TGTGCCAGCAGTTTTAGCAGGGGGCCTCAGCCCCAGCATTTT. Protein: CASSFSRGPQPQHF. Based on the CDR3 plus reference TRBV28 and TRBJ1-5, the full variable domain is DVKVTQSSRYLVKRTGEKVFLECVQDMDHENMFWYRQDPGLGLRLIYFSYDVKMKEKGDIPEGYSVSREKKERFSLILESASTNQTSMYLCASSFSRGPQPQHFGDGTRLSIL.

V gene TRBV2 combines with J gene TRBJ1-5, with D tentatively TRBD1 (6 bases). The germline V gene encodes CDR1 SNHLY and CDR2 FYNNEI. This CDR3 has 14 residues. V was trimmed by 6 bases and J by 7 bases, leaving 16 bases between them. The CDR3 DNA reads as TGTGCCAGCAGCTTGCAGGGCAGGGGACAGCCCCAGCATTTT. The encoded protein is CASSLQGRGQPQHF.

The rearrangement links TRBV3-1 (or the pseudogene TRBV3-2) to TRBJ1-1; a weak D match, TRBD1 (5 bases). The V end lost 4 bases, the J end lost 1 base, and 13 bases lay between the germline ends. The germline CDR1 and CDR2 sequences are LGHDT and YNNKEL (reference sequence). The CDR3 has 15 residues. This CDR3 reads CASSLGRGRNTEAFF. The CDR3 coding sequence is TGTGCCAGCAGCCTAGGAAGGGGAAGGAACACTGAAGCTTTCTTT.

Here the CDR3 DNA reads TGCGCCAGCAGCACACAGCCTCCACAAGAGACCCAGTACTTC. Its translation: CASSTQPPQETQYF. The chain uses TRBV5-1 and TRBJ2-5, with D unclear. V shed 4 bases and J shed 2 bases, with 12 bases lying between them. The germline V gene encodes CDR1 SGHRS and CDR2 YFSETQ. There are 14 residues in the CDR3.

J is TRBJ2-7 and V is TRBV28, with 7 bases lining up with TRBD2. The trim removed 5 bases at V and 2 bases at J, leaving 12 bases unmatched. The CDR3 has 16 residues. Per germline, CDR1 MDHEN and CDR2 SYDVKM. CDR3 in amino acids: CASSHHPSGNTYEQYF. CDR3 coding DNA: TGTGCCAGCAGTCACCACCCTAGCGGCAATACCTACGAGCAGTACTTC.

The genes are TRBV24-1 and TRBJ2-7; 7 nucleotides agree with TRBD1. The CDR3 is 13 residues long. The junction had 4 bases not matched to a gene; V was cut back by 3 bases and J by 6 bases. Germline loops: CDR1 KGHDR, CDR2 SFDVKD. CDR3 amino acids: CATSDDRVAEQYF. For the CDR3, the DNA is TGTGCCACCAGTGATGACAGGGTGGCCGAGCAGTACTTC.

This chain joins TRBV27 and TRBJ2-3; 7 nucleotides align to TRBD1. V shed 5 bases, J shed 4 bases, and the junction held 9 bases outside the gene matches. The germline V gene has CDR1 MNHEY and CDR2 SMNVEV (reference sequence). The CDR3 spans 15 residues. The CDR3 reads CASSGRGGPSDTQYF. The CDR3 coding sequence is TGTGCCAGCAGTGGACGAGGGGGCCCTTCAGATACGCAGTATTTT.

The rearrangement uses TRBV6-5 and TRBJ2-1; 16 bases map to TRBD2. V lost 6 bases and J lost 10; bases outside the gene matches: 6. The CDR3 is 15 residues long. Germline values: CDR1 MNHEY, CDR2 SVGAGI. Here the CDR3 reads CASSPGTSGRAEQFF. The CDR3 nucleotides read TGTGCCAGCAGCCCCGGGACTAGCGGGAGGGCAGAGCAGTTCTTC.

V usage is TRBV7-2 and J usage is TRBJ2-7, with D uncertain. This CDR3 comprises 12 residues. CDR1 and CDR2 (germline): SGHTA, FQGNSA. V lost 2 bases to trimming and J lost 1 base, with 3 bases between them. CDR3: CASSLRSYEQYF. CDR3 DNA: TGTGCCAGCAGCTTACGTTCCTACGAGCAGTACTTC. Full variable domain (missing parts from reference TRBV7-2 and TRBJ2-7): GAGVSQSPSNKVTEKGKDVELRCDPISGHTALYWYRQSLGQGLEFLIYFQGNSAPDKSGLPSDRFSAERTGGSVSTLTIQRTQQEDSAVYLCASSLRSYEQYFGPGTRLTVT.

This clone was seen only once. This chain links TRBV5-1 with TRBJ2-1; no reliable D call. V gave up 0 bases and J gave up 5 bases, with 9 bases separating them. Germline V CDR1 and CDR2: SGHRS, YFSETQ. This CDR3 region has 14 residues. The CDR3 DNA reads as TGCGCCAGCAGCTTGGAGCGCTCAGACAATGAGCAGTTCTTC. Amino acid sequence: CASSLERSDNEQFF.

The chain recombines TRBV14 with TRBJ2-7; tentatively, D is TRBD1 (5 bases). The CDR3 consists of 12 residues. Trimming cost V 2 bases and J 12 bases, with 14 bases left between them. CDR1 and CDR2 from the germline V gene are SGHDN and FVKESK. The CDR3 DNA follows: TGTGCCAGCAGCCAATACGCAGGGCAAAGGTACTTC. Protein sequence: CASSQYAGQRYF.

The chain combines TRBV7-8 with TRBJ1-1; D unclear. Germline CDR1 reads SGHVS; CDR2 reads FQNEAQ. This CDR3 spans 14 amino acids. Between the trimmed V and J ends, which lost 5 bases and 7 bases, there was a span of 17 bases. The CDR3 sequence is CASSDPGRSIEAFF. DNA for the CDR3: TGTGCCAGCAGCGACCCCGGGAGGAGCATTGAAGCTTTCTTT.